Listed below are T cell receptor beta chains from one sample, sequenced in a study of kidney transplant recipient with SARS-CoV-2 infection. TCRdb analysed the reads with MiXCR anew, one entry per CDR3 protein. The sample shows about 240,000 distinct CDR3 sequences, more than 25% of them seen only once. The specimen comprised a blood sample, sampled at baseline and on day 111 from a kidney transplant recipient. All receptors come from a male patient between 25 and 39 years old who had COVID-19 and was a kidney transplant recipient. Some T cells may be graft donor cells. CDR3s include the opening cysteine and the closing phenylalanine or tryptophan. A D gene is named only where the DNA matches it firmly. Clone size is stated in some rows and not others, as once, few, many or a class when expanded.

CDR3aa: CASGGTGIDYGYTF; CDR3nt: TGTGCCAGCGGAGGGACAGGGATTGACTATGGCTACACCTTC; d_gene: TRBD1; j_gene: TRBJ1-2; v_gene: TRBV28; len: 14; abundance: many
CDR3aa: CASSLKKPNNEQFF; CDR3nt: TGCGCCAGCAGCCTCAAAAAACCAAACAATGAGCAGTTCTTC; d_gene: .; j_gene: TRBJ2-1; v_gene: TRBV5-1; len: 14; abundance: few
CDR3aa: CISVPELFREVGKTYGYTF; CDR3nt: .; d_gene: .; j_gene: TRBJ1-2; v_gene: TRBV7-5; len: 19; abundance: many
CDR3aa: CASSLAGSNEQFF; CDR3nt: TGTGCCAGCAGCTTAGCAGGTAGCAATGAGCAGTTCTTC; d_gene: .; j_gene: TRBJ2-1; v_gene: TRBV11-3; len: 13; abundance: .
CDR3aa: CASGPWRTSGLYNEQFF; CDR3nt: TGTGCCAGCGGCCCCTGGAGGACTAGCGGACTATACAATGAGCAGTTCTTC; d_gene: TRBD2; j_gene: TRBJ2-1; v_gene: TRBV28; len: 17; abundance: .
CDR3aa: CASSLGLGVSYNEQFF; CDR3nt: TGTGCCAGCAGTTTAGGACTTGGGGTCTCCTACAATGAGCAGTTCTTC; d_gene: .; j_gene: TRBJ2-1; v_gene: TRBV12-3/TRBV12-4; len: 16; abundance: few
CDR3aa: CASSHPGGSAFF; CDR3nt: TGTGCCAGCAGCCACCCTGGGGGAAGCGCTTTCTTT; d_gene: .; j_gene: TRBJ1-1; v_gene: TRBV3-1; len: 12; abundance: many
CDR3aa: CASSPVGLAGGYEQYF; CDR3nt: TGTGCCAGCTCACCAGTGGGACTAGCGGGAGGTTACGAGCAGTACTTC; d_gene: TRBD2; j_gene: TRBJ2-7; v_gene: TRBV18; len: 16; abundance: many
CDR3aa: CASSLGARGNFSYEQYF; CDR3nt: TGCGCCAGCAGCTTGGGGGCGAGAGGGAACTTCTCCTACGAGCAGTACTTC; d_gene: .; j_gene: TRBJ2-7; v_gene: TRBV5-1; len: 17; abundance: .
CDR3aa: CASSSPQETQYF; CDR3nt: TGCGCCAGCAGCTCCCCCCAAGAGACCCAGTACTTC; d_gene: .; j_gene: TRBJ2-5; v_gene: TRBV5-1; len: 12; abundance: .
CDR3aa: CASRSLMTPRKTYGYTF; CDR3nt: TGTGCAAGTCGCTCGTTAATGACTCCACGAAAGACCTATGGCTACACCTTC; d_gene: .; j_gene: TRBJ1-2; v_gene: TRBV12-2; len: 17; abundance: many
CDR3aa: CASSQGSGLAGVSYNEQLF; CDR3nt: TGTGCCAGCAGCCAAGGATCGGGACTAGCGGGAGTCTCCTACAATGAGCAGCTCTTC; d_gene: TRBD2; j_gene: TRBJ2-1; v_gene: TRBV3-1; len: 19; abundance: once
CDR3aa: CASSLQTGTGELFF; CDR3nt: TGCGCCAGCAGCCTACAAACAGGGACCGGGGAGCTGTTTTTT; d_gene: .; j_gene: TRBJ2-2; v_gene: TRBV5-1; len: 14; abundance: many
CDR3aa: CASSMDAESSYNEQFF; CDR3nt: TGCGCCAGCAGCATGGACGCGGAGAGCTCCTACAATGAGCAGTTCTTC; d_gene: .; j_gene: TRBJ2-1; v_gene: TRBV5-1; len: 16; abundance: many
CDR3aa: CASSRGSGRRKTYGYTF; CDR3nt: TGCGCCAGCAGCCGGGGCTCAGGACGTCGAAAGACCTATGGCTACACCTTC; d_gene: .; j_gene: TRBJ1-2; v_gene: TRBV4-3; len: 17; abundance: many
CDR3aa: CASSAAAPISFSETQYF; CDR3nt: TGTGCCAGCAGCGCAGCGGCTCCCATTTCTTTCTCTGAGACCCAGTACTTC; d_gene: .; j_gene: TRBJ2-5; v_gene: TRBV3-1; len: 17; abundance: many
CDR3aa: CAWSRESAVLGNIQYF; CDR3nt: TGTGCCTGGAGCCGGGAGTCTGCGGTGTTAGGAAACATTCAGTACTTC; d_gene: .; j_gene: TRBJ2-4; v_gene: TRBV30; len: 16; abundance: many